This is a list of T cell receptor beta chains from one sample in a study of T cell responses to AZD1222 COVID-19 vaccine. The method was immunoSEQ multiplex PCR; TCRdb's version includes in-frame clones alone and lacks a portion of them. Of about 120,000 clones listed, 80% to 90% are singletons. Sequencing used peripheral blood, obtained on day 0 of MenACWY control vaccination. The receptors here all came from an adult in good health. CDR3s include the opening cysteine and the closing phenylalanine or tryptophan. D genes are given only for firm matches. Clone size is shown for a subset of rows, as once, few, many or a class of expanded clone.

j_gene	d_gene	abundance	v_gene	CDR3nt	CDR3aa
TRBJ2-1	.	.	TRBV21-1	TGTGCCAGCCTCCTCAACAATGAGCAGTTCTTC	CASLLNNEQFF
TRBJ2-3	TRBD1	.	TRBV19	TGTGCCAGTAGGGCCAGGGGGCGCGGAGATACGCAGTATTTT	CASRARGRGDTQYF
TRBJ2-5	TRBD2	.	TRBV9	TGTGCCAGCAGCGTAGCGGGCACTAGCGGGAGAGAGACCCAGTACTTC	CASSVAGTSGRETQYF
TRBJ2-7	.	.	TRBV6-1	TGTGCCAGCAGTGATCGGGGGCGCATCTACGAGCAGTACTTC	CASSDRGRIYEQYF
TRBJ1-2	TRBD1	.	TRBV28	TGTGCCAGCAGTGCCGACAGGGTAGGCTACACCTTC	CASSADRVGYTF
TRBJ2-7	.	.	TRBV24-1	TGTGCCACCAGTGATACCCGCGGTTACGAGCAGTACTTC	CATSDTRGYEQYF
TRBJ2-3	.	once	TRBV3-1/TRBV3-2	TGTGCCAGCAGTACCGATCACCTTAGCACAGATACGCAGTATTTT	CASSTDHLSTDTQYF
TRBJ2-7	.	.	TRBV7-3	TGTGCCAGCAGCCTAAATGGGCACGGGGAGCTATACTTC	CASSLNGHGELYF
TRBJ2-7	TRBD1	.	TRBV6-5	TGTGCCAGCGACGACTTGGGACAGGACTACGAGCAGTACTTC	CASDDLGQDYEQYF
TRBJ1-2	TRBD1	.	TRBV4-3	TGCGCCAGCAGCCCCGGGACAGAGAACTATGGCTACACCTTC	CASSPGTENYGYTF
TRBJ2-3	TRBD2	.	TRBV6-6	TGTGCCAGCAGTCGCGCGAGGACTAGCGGGGTGGGGAGTACGCAGTATTTT	CASSRARTSGVGSTQYF
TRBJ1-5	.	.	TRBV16	TGTGCCAGCAGCCAATGGGGCCAGGGCATGGGGCCCCAGCATTTT	CASSQWGQGMGPQHF
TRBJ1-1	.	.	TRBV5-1	TGCGCCAGCAAAAGGGATCACGAGAACACTGAAGCTTTCTTT	CASKRDHENTEAFF
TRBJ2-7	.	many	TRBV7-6	TGTGCCAGCAGCGTTGGAATCAGGGCCCACGAGCAGTACTTC	CASSVGIRAHEQYF
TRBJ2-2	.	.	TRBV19	TGTGCCAGTAGTATAGAAGCGTCTCTCGGGGAGCTGTTTTTT	CASSIEASLGELFF
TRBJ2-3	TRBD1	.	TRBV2	TGTGCCAGCAAAAGCCGGGACAGGGCTACAGATACGCAGTATTTT	CASKSRDRATDTQYF
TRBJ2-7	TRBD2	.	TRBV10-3	TGTGCCATCAGTTCTAGCGGGGGGGAGAGGGAGCAGTACTTC	CAISSSGGEREQYF
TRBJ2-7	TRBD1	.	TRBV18	TGTGCCAGCTCACCACAACCAGGGGGCGAGCAGTACTTC	CASSPQPGGEQYF
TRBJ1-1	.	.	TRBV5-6	TGTGCCAGCAGCTTGGCAGAGAACACTGAAGCTTTCTTT	CASSLAENTEAFF
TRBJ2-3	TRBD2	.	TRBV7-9	TGTGCCAGCAGCTTTTCCACCTCGGACGCGGGAGATTTT	CASSFSTSDAGDF
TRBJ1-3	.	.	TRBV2	TGTGCCAGCACTGAAACAGGCACCATATATTTT	CASTETGTIYF
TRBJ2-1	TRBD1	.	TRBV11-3	TGTGCCAGCAGCCATGGGGCAGGGGGCAATGAGCAGTTCTTC	CASSHGAGGNEQFF
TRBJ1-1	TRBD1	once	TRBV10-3	TGTGCCATCAGTGAGCCACATAGGACAGGAGGCACTGAAGCTTTCTTT	CAISEPHRTGGTEAFF
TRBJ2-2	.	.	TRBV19	TGTGCCAGCGAAGAGGTGATCGGGACATTGAACACCGGGGAGCTGTTTTTT	CASEEVIGTLNTGELFF
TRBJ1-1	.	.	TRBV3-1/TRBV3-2	TGTGCCAGCAGCCAAGCCGACAGGATAGGTGAAGCTTTCTTT	CASSQADRIGEAFF
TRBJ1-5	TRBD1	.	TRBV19	TGTGCCAGTAGTCACCGGACAGGGGCAACCCATCAGCCCCAGCATTTT	CASSHRTGATHQPQHF
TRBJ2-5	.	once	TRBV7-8	TGTGCCAGCAGCTTATTAGACAGAGGGTACCAAGAGACCCAGTACTTC	CASSLLDRGYQETQYF
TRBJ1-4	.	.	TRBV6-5	TGTGCCAGCAGTTACTCATGGGGGCTAAATGAAAAACTGTTTTTT	CASSYSWGLNEKLFF
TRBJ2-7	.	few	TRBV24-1	TGTGCCACCAGTGATTCGGACGGGGCGCGGGAGCAGTACTTC	CATSDSDGAREQYF
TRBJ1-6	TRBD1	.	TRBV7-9	TGTGCCAGCAGCTTACCCGCAGGACAGGTTTCACCCCTCCACTTT	CASSLPAGQVSPLHF
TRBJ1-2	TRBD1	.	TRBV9	TGTGCCAGCGGGGGACAGGGGATTTATGGCTACACCTTC	CASGGQGIYGYTF
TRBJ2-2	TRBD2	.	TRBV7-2	TGTGCCAGCAGCTTAGGGCTAGCGGGCAACACCGGGGAGCTGTTTTTT	CASSLGLAGNTGELFF
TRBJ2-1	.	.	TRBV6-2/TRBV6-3	TGTGCCAGCAGTTACGCTGCGGGTCCCGAGAGGCAGTTCTTC	CASSYAAGPERQFF
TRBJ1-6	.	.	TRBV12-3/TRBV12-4	TGTGCCAGCAGTTTAGTGCCTCCATCTCCCCTCCACTTT	CASSLVPPSPLHF
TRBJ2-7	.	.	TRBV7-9	TGTGCCAGCATGAAAGGTCCCGCAAACTACTACGAGCAGTACTTC	CASMKGPANYYEQYF
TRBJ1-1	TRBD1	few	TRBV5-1	TGCGCCAGCAGCCGGGACAGGGGTGGCACTGAAGCTTTCTTT	CASSRDRGGTEAFF
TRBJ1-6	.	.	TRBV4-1	TGCGCCAGCAGCCATGGGCCCCCTAGGCTTTATAATTCACCCCTCCACTTT	CASSHGPPRLYNSPLHF
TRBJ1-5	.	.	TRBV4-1	TGCGCCAGCAGCCAAGATGGAGGGGGGAGCAATCAGCCCCAGCATTTT	CASSQDGGGSNQPQHF